The clone carrying this T cell receptor beta chain was counted once. Its matching antigen is unknown. These data belong to a study of shared clonotypes between healthy human individuals. Study findings and constraints: Non-shared clonotypes were found to have lower generation probabilities than the clonotypes that were shared by all four of the sorted-subset donors.

The CDR3 is made up of 13 amino acids. The V end lost 6 bases, the J end lost 7 bases, and 13 bases lay between the germline ends. Germline V gives CDR1 MNHNS, CDR2 SASEGT. Profiled with immunoSEQ multiplex PCR; TCRdb holds only in-frame clones, not every one. The data show roughly 2.2 million clones, with 85% to 95% seen just once and approximately 0.41% held by the top ten. This TCR came from a man aged 18 to 35 in good health. Some clones in this sample may be carry-over from other donors' samples. What was sequenced was naive CD4+ T cells from PBMCs. Subset: CD45RA+ positively selected. The V gene is TRBV6-1, the J gene TRBJ2-1; D is perhaps TRBD1 (6 bases). CDR3: CASRDRDKNEQFF. DNA for the CDR3: TGTGCCAGCAGAGACCGGGACAAAAATGAGCAGTTCTTC.